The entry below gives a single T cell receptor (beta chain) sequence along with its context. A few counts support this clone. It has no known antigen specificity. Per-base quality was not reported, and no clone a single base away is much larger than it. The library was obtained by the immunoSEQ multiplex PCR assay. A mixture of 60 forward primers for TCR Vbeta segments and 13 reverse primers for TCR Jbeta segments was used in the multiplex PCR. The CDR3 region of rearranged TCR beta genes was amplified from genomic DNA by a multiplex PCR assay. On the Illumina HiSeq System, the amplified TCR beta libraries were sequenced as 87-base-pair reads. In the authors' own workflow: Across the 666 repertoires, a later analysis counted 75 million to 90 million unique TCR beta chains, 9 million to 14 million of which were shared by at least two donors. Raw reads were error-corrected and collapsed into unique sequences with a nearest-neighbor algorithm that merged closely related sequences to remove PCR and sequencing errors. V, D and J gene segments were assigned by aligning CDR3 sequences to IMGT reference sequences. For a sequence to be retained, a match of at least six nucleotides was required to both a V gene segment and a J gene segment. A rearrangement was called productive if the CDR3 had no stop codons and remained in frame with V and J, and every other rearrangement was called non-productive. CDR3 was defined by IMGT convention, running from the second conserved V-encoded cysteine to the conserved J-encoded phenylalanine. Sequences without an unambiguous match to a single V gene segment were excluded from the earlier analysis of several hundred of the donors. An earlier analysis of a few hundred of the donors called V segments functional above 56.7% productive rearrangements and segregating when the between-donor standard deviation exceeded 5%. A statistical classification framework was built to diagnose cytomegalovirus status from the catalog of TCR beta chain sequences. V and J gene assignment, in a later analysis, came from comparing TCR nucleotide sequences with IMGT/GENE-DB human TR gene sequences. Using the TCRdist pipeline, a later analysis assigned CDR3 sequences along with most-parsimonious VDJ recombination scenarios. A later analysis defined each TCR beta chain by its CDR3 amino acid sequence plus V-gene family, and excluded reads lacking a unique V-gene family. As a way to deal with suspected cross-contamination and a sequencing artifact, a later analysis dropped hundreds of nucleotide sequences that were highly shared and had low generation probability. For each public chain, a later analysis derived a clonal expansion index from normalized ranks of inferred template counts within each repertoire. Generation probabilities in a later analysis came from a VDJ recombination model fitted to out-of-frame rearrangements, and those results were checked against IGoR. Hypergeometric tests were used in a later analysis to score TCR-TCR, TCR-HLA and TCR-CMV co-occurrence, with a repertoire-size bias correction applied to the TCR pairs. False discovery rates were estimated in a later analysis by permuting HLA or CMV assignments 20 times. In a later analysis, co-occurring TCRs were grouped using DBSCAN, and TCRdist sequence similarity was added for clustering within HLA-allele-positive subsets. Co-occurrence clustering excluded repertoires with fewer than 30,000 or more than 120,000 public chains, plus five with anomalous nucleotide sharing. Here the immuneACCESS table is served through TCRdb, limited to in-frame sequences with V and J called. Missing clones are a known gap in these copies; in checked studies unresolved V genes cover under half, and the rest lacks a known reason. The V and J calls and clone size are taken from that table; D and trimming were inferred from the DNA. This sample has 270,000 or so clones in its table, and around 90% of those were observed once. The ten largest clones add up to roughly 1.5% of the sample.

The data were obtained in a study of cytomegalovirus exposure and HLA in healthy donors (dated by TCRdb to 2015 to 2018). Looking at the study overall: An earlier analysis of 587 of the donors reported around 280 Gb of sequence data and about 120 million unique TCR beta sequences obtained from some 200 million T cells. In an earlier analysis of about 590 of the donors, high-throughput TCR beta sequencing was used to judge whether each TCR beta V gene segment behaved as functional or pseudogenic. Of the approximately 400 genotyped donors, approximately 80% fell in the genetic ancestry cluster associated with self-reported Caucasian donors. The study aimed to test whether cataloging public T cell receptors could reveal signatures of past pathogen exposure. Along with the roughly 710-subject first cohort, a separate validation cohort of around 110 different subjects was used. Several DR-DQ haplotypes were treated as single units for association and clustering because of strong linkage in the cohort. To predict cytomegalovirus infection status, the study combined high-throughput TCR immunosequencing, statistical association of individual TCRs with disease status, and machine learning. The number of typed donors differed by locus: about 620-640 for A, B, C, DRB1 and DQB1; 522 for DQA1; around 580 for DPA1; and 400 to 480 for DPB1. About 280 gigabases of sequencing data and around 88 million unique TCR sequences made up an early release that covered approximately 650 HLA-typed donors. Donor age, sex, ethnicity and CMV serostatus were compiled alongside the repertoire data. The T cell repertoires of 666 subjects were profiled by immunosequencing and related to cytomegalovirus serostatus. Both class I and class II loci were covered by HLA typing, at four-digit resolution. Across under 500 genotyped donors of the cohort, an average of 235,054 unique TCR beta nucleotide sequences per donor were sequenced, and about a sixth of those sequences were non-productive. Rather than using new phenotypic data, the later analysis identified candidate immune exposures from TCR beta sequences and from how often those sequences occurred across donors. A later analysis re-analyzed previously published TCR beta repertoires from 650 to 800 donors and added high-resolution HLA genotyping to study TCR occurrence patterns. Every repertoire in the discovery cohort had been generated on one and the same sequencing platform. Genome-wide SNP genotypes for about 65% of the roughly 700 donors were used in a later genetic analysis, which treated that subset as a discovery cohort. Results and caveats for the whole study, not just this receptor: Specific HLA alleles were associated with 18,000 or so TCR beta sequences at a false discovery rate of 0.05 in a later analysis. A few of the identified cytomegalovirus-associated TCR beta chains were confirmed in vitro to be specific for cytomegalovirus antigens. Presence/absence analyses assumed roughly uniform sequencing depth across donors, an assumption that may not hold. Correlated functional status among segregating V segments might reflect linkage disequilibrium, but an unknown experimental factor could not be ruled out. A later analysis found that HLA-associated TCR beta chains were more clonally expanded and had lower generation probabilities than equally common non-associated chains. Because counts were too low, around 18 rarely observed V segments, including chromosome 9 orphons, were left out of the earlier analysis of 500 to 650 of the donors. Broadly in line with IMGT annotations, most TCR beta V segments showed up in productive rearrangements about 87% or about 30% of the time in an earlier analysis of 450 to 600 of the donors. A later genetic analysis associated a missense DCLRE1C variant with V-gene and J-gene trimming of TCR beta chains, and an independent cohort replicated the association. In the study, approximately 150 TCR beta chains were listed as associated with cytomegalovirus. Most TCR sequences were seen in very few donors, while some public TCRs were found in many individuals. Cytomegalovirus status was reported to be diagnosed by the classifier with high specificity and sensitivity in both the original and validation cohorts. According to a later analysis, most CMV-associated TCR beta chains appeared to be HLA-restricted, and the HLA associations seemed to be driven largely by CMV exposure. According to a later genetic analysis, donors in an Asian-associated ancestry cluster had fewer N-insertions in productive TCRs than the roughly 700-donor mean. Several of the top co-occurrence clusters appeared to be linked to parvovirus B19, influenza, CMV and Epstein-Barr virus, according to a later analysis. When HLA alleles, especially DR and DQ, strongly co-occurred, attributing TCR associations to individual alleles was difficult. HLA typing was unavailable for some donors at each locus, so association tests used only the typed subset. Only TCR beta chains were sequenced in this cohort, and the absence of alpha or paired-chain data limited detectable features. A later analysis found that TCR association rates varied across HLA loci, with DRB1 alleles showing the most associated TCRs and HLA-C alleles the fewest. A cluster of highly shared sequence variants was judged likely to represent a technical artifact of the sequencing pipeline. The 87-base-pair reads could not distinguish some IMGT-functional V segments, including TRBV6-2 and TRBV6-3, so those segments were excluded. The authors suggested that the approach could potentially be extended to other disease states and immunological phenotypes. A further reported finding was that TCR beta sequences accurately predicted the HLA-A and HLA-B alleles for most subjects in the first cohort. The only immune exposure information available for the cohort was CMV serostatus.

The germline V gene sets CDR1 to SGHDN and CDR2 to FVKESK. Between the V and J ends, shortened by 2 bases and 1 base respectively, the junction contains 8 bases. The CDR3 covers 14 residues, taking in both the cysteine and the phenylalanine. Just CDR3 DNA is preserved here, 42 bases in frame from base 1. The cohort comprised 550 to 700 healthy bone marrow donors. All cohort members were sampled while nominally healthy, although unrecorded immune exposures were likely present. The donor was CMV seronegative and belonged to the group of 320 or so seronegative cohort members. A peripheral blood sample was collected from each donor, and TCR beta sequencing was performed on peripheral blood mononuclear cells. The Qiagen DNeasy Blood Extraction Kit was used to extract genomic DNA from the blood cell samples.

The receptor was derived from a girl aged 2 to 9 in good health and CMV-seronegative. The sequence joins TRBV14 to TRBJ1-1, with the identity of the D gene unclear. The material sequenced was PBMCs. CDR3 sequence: CASSQLGRNTEAFF. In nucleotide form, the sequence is TGTGCCAGCAGCCAATTGGGGAGGAACACTGAAGCTTTCTTT. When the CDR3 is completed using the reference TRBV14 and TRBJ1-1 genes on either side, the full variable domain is EAGVTQFPSHSVIEKGQTVTLRCDPISGHDNLYWYRRVMGKEIKFLLHFVKESKQDESGMPNNRFLAERTGGTYSTLKVQPAELEDSGVYFCASSQLGRNTEAFFGQGTRLTVV.